This is a list of T cell receptor beta chains from one sample in a study of cytomegalovirus exposure and HLA in healthy donors. Only in-frame clones appear in the TCRdb table, and some are missing; sequencing was by immunoSEQ multiplex PCR. Among 100,000 or so clones listed, around 79% were seen once. Sequenced input: PBMCs. These receptor sequences come from a middle-aged woman in good health and CMV-seronegative. CDR3s include the opening cysteine and the closing phenylalanine or tryptophan. Each record gives: D gene, J gene, clone size, V gene, CDR3 protein, CDR3 DNA. A D gene is named only where the DNA matches it firmly. Clone size is stated in some rows and not others, as once, few, many or a class when expanded.

D gene: TRBD1; J gene: TRBJ1-6; clone size: few; V gene: TRBV18; CDR3 protein: CASSPGTGGFNSPLHF; CDR3 DNA: TGTGCCAGCTCACCAGGGACAGGGGGCTTTAATTCACCCCTCCACTTT
D gene: TRBD1; J gene: TRBJ2-7; clone size: -; V gene: TRBV6-5; CDR3 protein: CASSSDRAYEQYF; CDR3 DNA: TGTGCCAGCAGTTCGGACAGGGCTTACGAGCAGTACTTC
D gene: -; J gene: TRBJ1-5; clone size: -; V gene: TRBV5-5; CDR3 protein: CASSKAGDQPQHF; CDR3 DNA: TGTGCCAGCAGCAAGGCAGGGGATCAGCCCCAGCATTTT
D gene: TRBD1; J gene: TRBJ1-1; clone size: -; V gene: TRBV27; CDR3 protein: CASSRSGGDTEAFF; CDR3 DNA: TGTGCCAGCAGTCGTTCAGGGGGTGACACTGAAGCTTTCTTT
D gene: TRBD2; J gene: TRBJ2-3; clone size: -; V gene: TRBV7-9; CDR3 protein: CASSSGTSGPGDTQYF; CDR3 DNA: TGTGCCAGCAGCTCCGGGACTAGCGGCCCCGGCGATACGCAGTATTTT
D gene: -; J gene: TRBJ2-7; clone size: few; V gene: TRBV5-4; CDR3 protein: CASSLVRGRIHEQYF; CDR3 DNA: TGTGCCAGCAGCTTGGTCAGGGGTCGGATCCACGAGCAGTACTTC
D gene: -; J gene: TRBJ2-2; clone size: -; V gene: TRBV7-2; CDR3 protein: CASSLTGSTTGELFF; CDR3 DNA: TGTGCCAGCAGCTTAACGGGATCGACCACCGGGGAGCTGTTTTTT
D gene: -; J gene: TRBJ2-1; clone size: -; V gene: TRBV9; CDR3 protein: CASSVGRGSYNEQFF; CDR3 DNA: TGTGCCAGCAGCGTCGGGAGAGGGTCCTACAATGAGCAGTTCTTC
D gene: TRBD1; J gene: TRBJ1-6; clone size: once; V gene: TRBV6-5; CDR3 protein: CASCWQGGNSPLHF; CDR3 DNA: TGTGCCAGTTGCTGGCAGGGGGGTAATTCACCCCTCCACTTT
D gene: -; J gene: TRBJ2-7; clone size: -; V gene: TRBV19; CDR3 protein: CASSPQKSSYEQYF; CDR3 DNA: TGTGCCAGTAGCCCCCAAAAGAGCTCCTACGAGCAGTACTTC
D gene: -; J gene: TRBJ1-6; clone size: once; V gene: TRBV11-2; CDR3 protein: CASSLNSGGRNSPLHF; CDR3 DNA: TGTGCCAGCAGCTTAAATTCCGGGGGGCGAAATTCACCCCTCCACTTT
D gene: -; J gene: TRBJ1-4; clone size: -; V gene: TRBV11-2; CDR3 protein: CASSLDIDGGEKLFF; CDR3 DNA: TGTGCCAGCAGCTTAGATATTGACGGAGGTGAAAAACTGTTTTTT
D gene: TRBD1; J gene: TRBJ1-2; clone size: -; V gene: TRBV28; CDR3 protein: CASSLYGTRGYGYTF; CDR3 DNA: TGTGCCAGCAGTTTGTACGGGACCAGGGGGTATGGCTACACCTTC
D gene: TRBD1; J gene: TRBJ2-3; clone size: -; V gene: TRBV7-9; CDR3 protein: CASSLGDSRKADTQYF; CDR3 DNA: TGTGCCAGCAGCTTGGGGGACAGTCGAAAGGCAGATACGCAGTATTTT
D gene: TRBD2; J gene: TRBJ2-3; clone size: -; V gene: TRBV4-1; CDR3 protein: CASSLGGAADTQYF; CDR3 DNA: TGCGCCAGCAGCCTCGGGGGGGCGGCAGATACGCAGTATTTT
D gene: TRBD2; J gene: TRBJ2-2; clone size: few; V gene: TRBV29-1; CDR3 protein: CSVEGTSGTGELFF; CDR3 DNA: TGCAGCGTTGAAGGGACTAGCGGTACCGGGGAGCTGTTTTTT
D gene: -; J gene: TRBJ2-3; clone size: -; V gene: TRBV28; CDR3 protein: CASRFHGDTQYF; CDR3 DNA: TGTGCCAGCAGGTTTCACGGGGATACGCAGTATTTT
D gene: TRBD1; J gene: TRBJ1-3; clone size: -; V gene: TRBV25-1; CDR3 protein: CASSDSYRGGNTIYF; CDR3 DNA: TGTGCCAGCAGTGATTCTTACAGGGGAGGAAACACCATATATTTT
D gene: TRBD1; J gene: TRBJ1-4; clone size: few; V gene: TRBV12-5; CDR3 protein: CASGLGDRSNEKLFF; CDR3 DNA: TGTGCTAGTGGTTTGGGGGACAGGTCTAATGAAAAACTGTTTTTT
D gene: TRBD1; J gene: TRBJ2-7; clone size: -; V gene: TRBV5-4; CDR3 protein: CASSLEGQGHEQYF; CDR3 DNA: TGTGCCAGCAGCTTGGAGGGACAGGGCCACGAGCAGTACTTC
D gene: TRBD1; J gene: TRBJ1-5; clone size: -; V gene: TRBV10-3; CDR3 protein: CAISGTDYYSNQPQHF; CDR3 DNA: TGTGCCATCAGCGGGACAGACTATTATAGCAATCAGCCCCAGCATTTT
D gene: -; J gene: TRBJ1-1; clone size: -; V gene: TRBV6-5; CDR3 protein: CASSTLYTEAFF; CDR3 DNA: TGTGCCAGCAGTACTCTTTACACTGAAGCTTTCTTT
D gene: -; J gene: TRBJ2-7; clone size: -; V gene: TRBV10-3; CDR3 protein: CAISEPGLETYEQYF; CDR3 DNA: TGTGCCATCAGTGAGCCGGGACTTGAAACCTACGAGCAGTACTTC
D gene: TRBD1; J gene: TRBJ1-1; clone size: -; V gene: TRBV18; CDR3 protein: CASSPFDRVNTEAFF; CDR3 DNA: TGTGCCAGCTCACCATTCGACAGGGTGAACACTGAAGCTTTCTTT
D gene: -; J gene: TRBJ2-4; clone size: -; V gene: TRBV19; CDR3 protein: CASSIEPPYLVRAKNIQYF; CDR3 DNA: TGTGCCAGTAGTATAGAGCCACCGTACCTCGTGAGGGCCAAAAACATTCAGTACTTC
D gene: TRBD1; J gene: TRBJ2-7; clone size: -; V gene: TRBV6-6; CDR3 protein: CASSSGTGGSYEQYF; CDR3 DNA: TGTGCCAGCAGTTCCGGGACAGGGGGTTCCTACGAGCAGTACTTC
D gene: TRBD1; J gene: TRBJ2-7; clone size: -; V gene: TRBV7-9; CDR3 protein: CASSSDRGDPYEQYF; CDR3 DNA: TGTGCCAGCAGCTCGGACAGGGGCGATCCCTACGAGCAGTACTTC
D gene: TRBD1; J gene: TRBJ2-3; clone size: -; V gene: TRBV30; CDR3 protein: CAWSGDSTDTQYF; CDR3 DNA: TGTGCCTGGAGTGGGGACAGTACAGATACGCAGTATTTT
D gene: -; J gene: TRBJ1-4; clone size: once; V gene: TRBV4-1; CDR3 protein: CASSQDAGTNEKLFF; CDR3 DNA: TGCGCCAGCAGCCAAGATGCAGGGACTAATGAAAAACTGTTTTTT
D gene: -; J gene: TRBJ1-5; clone size: -; V gene: TRBV12-5; CDR3 protein: CASATGNQPQHF; CDR3 DNA: TGTGCTAGCGCGACAGGCAATCAGCCCCAGCATTTT
D gene: TRBD2; J gene: TRBJ2-3; clone size: -; V gene: TRBV15; CDR3 protein: CATSRFGTSGSKDTQYF; CDR3 DNA: TGTGCCACCAGCAGGTTCGGAACTAGCGGGAGTAAAGATACGCAGTATTTT
D gene: TRBD2; J gene: TRBJ2-2; clone size: -; V gene: TRBV11-3; CDR3 protein: CASSPGLGTSATGELFF; CDR3 DNA: TGTGCCAGCAGCCCTGGGTTGGGGACTAGCGCCACCGGGGAGCTGTTTTTT
D gene: -; J gene: TRBJ1-4; clone size: once; V gene: TRBV4-3; CDR3 protein: CASSQAEGSYEKLFF; CDR3 DNA: TGCGCCAGCAGCCAAGCGGAAGGGAGCTATGAAAAACTGTTTTTT
D gene: TRBD2; J gene: TRBJ2-1; clone size: -; V gene: TRBV7-2; CDR3 protein: CASSLEPLAGEQFF; CDR3 DNA: TGTGCCAGCAGCTTAGAGCCTCTAGCGGGTGAGCAGTTCTTC
D gene: TRBD1; J gene: TRBJ2-4; clone size: -; V gene: TRBV2; CDR3 protein: CASRGGQGKKNIQYF; CDR3 DNA: TGTGCCAGCAGAGGGGGACAGGGAAAAAAAAACATTCAGTACTTC
D gene: -; J gene: TRBJ1-4; clone size: once; V gene: TRBV28; CDR3 protein: CASSSINEKLFF; CDR3 DNA: TGTGCCAGCAGTTCCATTAATGAAAAACTGTTTTTT
D gene: -; J gene: TRBJ1-1; clone size: -; V gene: TRBV13; CDR3 protein: CASSLRRGNTEAFF; CDR3 DNA: TGTGCCAGCAGCTTAAGGCGGGGGAACACTGAAGCTTTCTTT
D gene: -; J gene: TRBJ1-3; clone size: once; V gene: TRBV20-1; CDR3 protein: CSAEEGNTIYF; CDR3 DNA: TGCAGTGCGGAGGAAGGAAACACCATATATTTT